The 23 T cell receptor beta chains in this list originate from one sample, sequenced in a study of blood T cell repertoires in COVID-19. Generated by immunoSEQ multiplex PCR, the TCRdb table keeps only in-frame clones and is missing some. The data contain 78,000 or so clones, around 86% of them singletons. Source material: peripheral blood. These receptors came from a human donor in a cohort sampled during active COVID-19.

V and J are TRBV27 and TRBJ2-7; 11 bases are a match to TRBD2. The CDR3 extends over 15 amino acids. V lost 6 bases to trimming and J lost 1 base; unmatched junction nucleotides: 5. Germline CDR1 reads MNHEY; CDR2 reads SMNVEV (reference sequence). The CDR3 region is CASSPLAGVSYEQYF. In DNA, the CDR3 is TGTGCCAGCAGCCCACTAGCGGGAGTTTCCTACGAGCAGTACTTC.

The V call is TRBV10-3, the J call TRBJ1-3, with 7 bases identical to TRBD1. CDR1 and CDR2 (germline): ENHRY, SYGVKD. The CDR3 is made up of 15 amino acids. With 6 bases clipped from V and 2 bases from J, the junction kept 7 bases outside the gene matches. The DNA for the CDR3 is TGTGCCATCAGACAGGGCCAGGGGGCTGGAAACACCATATATTTT. The encoded protein is CAIRQGQGAGNTIYF.

The rearrangement joins TRBV6-5 to TRBJ1-6; unclear D gene. The CDR3 has 13 residues. The germline V gene has CDR1 MNHEY and CDR2 SVGAGI. Between the trimmed V and J ends, which lost 8 bases and 7 bases, there was a span of 12 bases. CDR3 protein: CASGGRLNSPLHF. The DNA of the CDR3 is TGTGCCAGCGGAGGACGGCTAAATTCACCCCTCCACTTT.

The chain carries TRBV2 and TRBJ2-1; TRBD2 matches 10 bases. V lost 4 bases to trimming and J lost 7 bases; unmatched junction nucleotides: 10. The CDR3 contains 16 residues. Germline-derived CDR1 and CDR2 are SNHLY and FYNNEI. The CDR3 spells CASSVVGSGRKNEQFF. The CDR3 nucleotides are TGTGCCAGCAGTGTCGTTGGTAGCGGGAGGAAGAATGAGCAGTTCTTC.

The chain joins TRBV6-5 to TRBJ2-5; D is perhaps TRBD1 (5 bases). The CDR3 extends over 14 amino acids. The V gene lost 6 bases and the J gene lost 5 bases, with 16 bases spanning the gap. Germline CDR1 and CDR2: MNHEY and SVGAGI. CDR3 bases: TGTGCCAGCAGCCTCCCGGCCCCAGGGGAGACCCAGTACTTC. As protein: CASSLPAPGETQYF.

This clone appeared once. This rearrangement joins TRBV19 to TRBJ2-1; 9 nucleotides agree with TRBD2. Unmatched junction bases numbered 10, after V lost 3 bases and J lost 7 bases. Germline CDR1 reads LNHDA; CDR2 reads SQIVND (reference sequence). The CDR3 covers 16 residues. This CDR3 is CASSIRALAGGNEQFF. In DNA, the CDR3 is TGTGCCAGTAGTATTAGGGCCCTGGCGGGGGGGAATGAGCAGTTCTTC.

This chain uses TRBV5-1 with TRBJ1-6; D unresolved. V lost 2 bases, J lost 8 bases, and 11 bases lay in between. The germline gives CDR1 SGHRS, CDR2 YFSETQ. This CDR3 is built from 14 residues. The CDR3 bases are TGCGCCAGCAGCTTCGAGGGTGGAGATTCACCCCTCCACTTT. The encoded protein is CASSFEGGDSPLHF. Full variable domain (remainder filled in from reference TRBV5-1 and TRBJ1-6): KAGVTQTPRYLIKTRGQQVTLSCSPISGHRSVSWYQQTPGQGLQFLFEYFSETQRNKGNFPGRFSGRQFSNSRSEMNVSTLELGDSALYLCASSFEGGDSPLHFGNGTRLTVT.

The chain employs TRBV28 and TRBJ2-2; 11 nucleotides line up with TRBD2. Trimming cost V 6 bases and J 3 bases; bases outside gene matches: 27. This CDR3 comprises 23 residues. The V gene's germline CDR1 is MDHEN and CDR2 SYDVKM. CDR3 in DNA: TGTGCCAGCAGACAACCGGGACGCCGAACTTCATTAGCGGGAGGGCCGCACACCGGGGAGCTGTTTTTT. As protein: CASRQPGRRTSLAGGPHTGELFF.

The chain has TRBV27 and TRBJ1-3, with D perhaps TRBD1 (6 bases). This CDR3 has 15 residues. Per the germline V gene, CDR1 is MNHEY and CDR2 is SMNVEV (reference sequence). The germline V and J ends were trimmed by 6 bases and 0 bases, with 12 bases remaining between them. The CDR3 sequence is CASRRGQSSGNTIYF. The DNA for the CDR3 is TGTGCCAGCAGGAGGGGACAAAGCTCTGGAAACACCATATATTTT.

V is TRBV5-1 and J is TRBJ1-1; D gene ambiguous. Germline CDR1 reads SGHRS; CDR2 reads YFSETQ. The CDR3 is 13 amino acids. Trimming shortened V by 4 bases and J by 6 bases, and 13 bases separated the two germline ends. CDR3 in amino acids: CASSTGDGAEAFF. CDR3 coding DNA: TGCGCCAGCAGCACGGGTGACGGCGCTGAAGCTTTCTTT. The full variable domain, its missing parts supplied by reference TRBV5-1 and TRBJ1-1, is KAGVTQTPRYLIKTRGQQVTLSCSPISGHRSVSWYQQTPGQGLQFLFEYFSETQRNKGNFPGRFSGRQFSNSRSEMNVSTLELGDSALYLCASSTGDGAEAFFGQGTRLTVV.

This chain uses TRBV11-3 with TRBJ2-5; the match to TRBD2 covers 12 bases. V lost 1 base, J lost 4 bases, and 7 bases stayed unmatched. The germline V gene encodes CDR1 SGHNT and CDR2 YENEEA. The CDR3 loop spans 17 amino acids. In DNA form, the CDR3 reads TGTGCCAGCAGCTTAGGGGCCCTAGCGGGAGGGGGAGAGACCCAGTACTTC. It codes for CASSLGALAGGGETQYF.

This clone was seen a few times. V gene TRBV14 combines with J gene TRBJ1-4, with 11 bases identical to TRBD1. The CDR3 is made up of 16 amino acids. With 3 bases clipped from V and 4 bases from J, the junction kept 4 bases outside the gene matches. Germline V CDR1 and CDR2: SGHDN, FVKESK. The CDR3 protein is CASSQAGTGGNEKLFF. The DNA for the CDR3 is TGTGCCAGCAGCCAGGCTGGGACAGGGGGTAATGAAAAACTGTTTTTT.

This chain links TRBV10-3 with TRBJ1-6; 9 nucleotides match TRBD1. The CDR3 has 16 residues. V trimming: 2 bases; J trimming: 9 bases; junction bases outside the gene matches: 8. From germline, CDR1 is ENHRY and CDR2 SYGVKD. As DNA, the CDR3 is TGTGCCATCAGTGAGCGGACAGGGGACGGGGGTTCACCCCTCCACTTT. Residues: CAISERTGDGGSPLHF.

The genes are TRBV5-6 and TRBJ2-2; D possibly corresponds to TRBD2 (7 bases). Trimming took 3 bases from V and 0 from J, leaving 15 bases between them. Looked up from germline, CDR1 is SGHDT and CDR2 is YYEEEE. This CDR3 has 17 amino acids. The CDR3 region is CASSYWGGGANTGELFF. DNA of the CDR3: TGTGCCAGCAGCTACTGGGGGGGCGGAGCGAACACCGGGGAGCTGTTTTTT.

The chain employs TRBV3-1 (or the pseudogene TRBV3-2) and TRBJ1-6, with D perhaps matching TRBD1 (5 bases). The V end was cut by 2 bases, the J end by 7 bases, with 12 bases between. Germline values: CDR1 LGHDT, CDR2 YNNKEL (reference sequence). The CDR3 contains 15 residues. CDR3 in DNA: TGTGCCAGCAGCCAACAGGGAGGGGAGAATTCACCCCTCCACTTT. Encoded protein: CASSQQGGENSPLHF.

The J gene is TRBJ2-7, the V gene TRBV11-3, with 9 bases identical to TRBD2. The CDR3 loop spans 16 amino acids. Germline V CDR1 and CDR2: SGHNT, YENEEA. The V and J ends lost 1 base and 6 bases, in that order; junction bases with no gene match: 10. CDR3 protein: CASSLGVAGVSGEQYF. For the CDR3, the DNA is TGTGCCAGCAGCTTAGGGGTAGCGGGAGTATCGGGCGAGCAGTACTTC.

The rearrangement joins TRBV7-2 to TRBJ1-2; possibly TRBD1 for D (6 bases). Looked up from germline, CDR1 is SGHTA and CDR2 is FQGNSA. V shed 0 bases and J shed 4 bases, with 12 bases lying between them. This CDR3 has 15 residues. CDR3 in amino acids: CASSLAAQGPYGYTF. DNA for the CDR3: TGTGCCAGCAGCTTAGCTGCGCAGGGGCCCTATGGCTACACCTTC.

V and J are TRBV5-5 and TRBJ1-4; 10 bases line up with TRBD1. J lost 8 bases, V lost 3 bases, and 10 bases had no gene match. The CDR3 sequence is 16 residues long. The germline V gene encodes CDR1 SGHKS and CDR2 YYEKEE (reference sequence). The CDR3 DNA reads TGTGCCAGCAGCTCTGGGGACCGGGACAGGGGAGAAAAACTGTTTTTT. Translated: CASSSGDRDRGEKLFF.

The table lists this clone with a few counts. The rearrangement joins TRBV2 to TRBJ2-5; 8 bases match TRBD1. The CDR3 has 13 amino acids. V was clipped by 6 bases and J by 2 bases; unmatched bases: 2. In germline, CDR1 is SNHLY, CDR2 FYNNEI. This CDR3 is CASRGDRQETQYF. The CDR3 bases are TGTGCCAGCAGGGGGGACAGGCAAGAGACCCAGTACTTC. The full variable domain, in which reference TRBV2 and TRBJ2-5 provide the parts outside the CDR3, is EPEVTQTPSHQVTQMGQEVILRCVPISNHLYFYWYRQILGQKVEFLVSFYNNEISEKSEIFDDQFSVERPDGSNFTLKIRSTKLEDSAMYFCASRGDRQETQYFGPGTRLLVL.

V gene TRBV5-1 combines with J gene TRBJ2-5; 13 bases are shared with TRBD2. The germline CDR1 and CDR2 sequences are SGHRS and YFSETQ. The CDR3 consists of 18 residues. V gave up 4 bases and J gave up 5 bases; unmatched junction bases: 14. The CDR3 loop is CASSLGLAGAYEWETQYF. CDR3 in DNA: TGCGCCAGCAGCCTTGGACTAGCGGGAGCGTACGAGTGGGAGACCCAGTACTTC.

This clone appeared once. The V and J genes are TRBV6-5 and TRBJ2-5; D is unresolved. The CDR3 is 15 amino acids. Trimming cost V 0 bases and J 4 bases, with 12 bases left between them. CDR1 is MNHEY and CDR2 is SVGAGI in the germline V gene. CDR3 DNA: TGTGCCAGCAGTTACTCGACGGGTCTATCAGAGACCCAGTACTTC. This translates into CASSYSTGLSETQYF.

A single count supports this clone. This sequence joins TRBV29-1 and TRBJ2-3, with a possible D match to TRBD2 (6 bases). The V end lost 6 bases, the J end lost 4 bases, and 17 bases lay between the germline ends. Germline V gene sequence: CDR1 SQVTM, CDR2 ANQGSEA. The CDR3 has 14 amino acids. The CDR3 sequence is CSVKVLPGADTQYF. CDR3 nucleotide sequence: TGCAGCGTAAAGGTCCTTCCGGGGGCAGATACGCAGTATTTT.

The gene calls are TRBV7-9 and TRBJ2-7, with 7 bases lining up with TRBD2. Germline CDR1 reads SEHNR; CDR2 reads FQNEAQ (reference sequence). The CDR3 contains 14 residues. Germline trimming cut 1 base from V and 4 bases from J; bases unmatched to any gene: 4. As DNA, the CDR3 is TGTGCCAGCAGCTTAGACGGGGGGTTTTACGAGCAGTACTTC. Translated: CASSLDGGFYEQYF.